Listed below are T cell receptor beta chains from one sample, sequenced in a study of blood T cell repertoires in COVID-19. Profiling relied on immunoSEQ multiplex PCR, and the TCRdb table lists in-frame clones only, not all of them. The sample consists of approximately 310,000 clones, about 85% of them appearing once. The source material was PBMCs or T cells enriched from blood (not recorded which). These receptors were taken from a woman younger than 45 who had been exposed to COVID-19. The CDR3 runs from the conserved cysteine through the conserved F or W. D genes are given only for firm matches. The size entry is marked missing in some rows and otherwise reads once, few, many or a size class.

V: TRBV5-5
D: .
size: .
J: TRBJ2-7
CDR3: CASSLIQVSWEQYF
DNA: TGTGCCAGCAGCTTGATACAGGTATCCTGGGAGCAGTACTTC

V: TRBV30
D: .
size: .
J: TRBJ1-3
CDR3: CAWSLSSGNTIYF
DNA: TGTGCCTGGAGCCTGAGCTCTGGAAACACCATATATTTT

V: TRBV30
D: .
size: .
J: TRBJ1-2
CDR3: CAWSVLGAYGYTF
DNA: TGTGCCTGGAGTGTCTTGGGGGCGTACGGCTACACCTTC

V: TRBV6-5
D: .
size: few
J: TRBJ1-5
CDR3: CASRNSDGETQHF
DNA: TGTGCCAGCAGAAACTCGGATGGGGAGACCCAGCATTTT

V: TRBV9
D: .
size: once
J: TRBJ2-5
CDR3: CASSVSQGYQETQYF
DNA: TGTGCCAGCAGCGTCAGTCAGGGGTACCAAGAGACCCAGTACTTC

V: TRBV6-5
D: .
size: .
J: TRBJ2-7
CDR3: CASSLTDPPYEQYF
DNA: TGTGCCAGCAGCCTCACAGACCCGCCCTACGAGCAGTACTTC

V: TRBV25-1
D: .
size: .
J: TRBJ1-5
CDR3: CASSFGDQPQHF
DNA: TGTGCCAGCAGTTTCGGTGATCAGCCCCAGCATTTT

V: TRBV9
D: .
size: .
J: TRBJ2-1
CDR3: CASKGPSYNEQFF
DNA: TGTGCCAGCAAGGGGCCCTCTTACAATGAGCAGTTCTTC

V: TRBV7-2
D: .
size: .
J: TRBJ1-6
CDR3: CASSLEGGALSPLHF
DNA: TGTGCCAGCAGCTTAGAAGGGGGGGCTCTTTCACCCCTCCACTTT

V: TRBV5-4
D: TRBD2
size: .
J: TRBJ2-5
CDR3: CASSLGLAGGETQYF
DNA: TGTGCCAGCAGCTTGGGGCTAGCGGGAGGGGAGACCCAGTACTTC

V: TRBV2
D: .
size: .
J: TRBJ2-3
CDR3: CASSGEGGTDTQYF
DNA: TGTGCCAGCAGTGGGGAGGGGGGCACAGATACGCAGTATTTT

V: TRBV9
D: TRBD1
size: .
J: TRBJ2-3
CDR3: CASSRDRETQYF
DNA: TGTGCCAGCAGCCGCGACAGGGAGACGCAGTATTTT

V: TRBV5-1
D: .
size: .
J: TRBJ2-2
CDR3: CASSMDSNTGELFF
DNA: TGCGCCAGCAGCATGGACTCGAACACCGGGGAGCTGTTTTTT

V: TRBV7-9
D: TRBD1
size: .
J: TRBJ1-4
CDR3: CASRQGAAEKLFF
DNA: TGTGCCAGCAGACAGGGGGCAGCCGAAAAACTGTTTTTT

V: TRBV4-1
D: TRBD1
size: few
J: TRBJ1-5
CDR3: CASSLGQGLLNQPQHF
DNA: TGCGCCAGCAGCCTGGGACAGGGGCTCCTTAATCAGCCCCAGCATTTT

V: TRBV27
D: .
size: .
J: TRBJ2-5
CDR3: CASSLMGTSGETQYF
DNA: TGTGCCAGCAGTTTAATGGGGACATCGGGAGAGACCCAGTACTTC

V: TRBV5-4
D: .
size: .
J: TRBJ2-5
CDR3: CASSPPPGVQETQYF
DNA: TGTGCCAGCAGCCCCCCCCCGGGTGTCCAAGAGACCCAGTACTTC

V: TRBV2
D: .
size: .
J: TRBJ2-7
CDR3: CASNSDSSYEQYF
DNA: TGTGCCAGCAACTCTGACAGCTCCTACGAGCAGTACTTC

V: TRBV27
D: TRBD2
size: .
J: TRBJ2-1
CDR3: CASSLSGRGEQFF
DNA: TGTGCCAGCAGTTTAAGCGGGAGGGGTGAGCAGTTCTTC

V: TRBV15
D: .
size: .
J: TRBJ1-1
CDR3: CATSRGGRGTTEAFF
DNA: TGTGCCACCAGCAGAGGAGGCAGGGGAACGACTGAAGCTTTCTTT